This TCR beta chain comes out of a study of TIL therapy for anti-PD-1-resistant metastatic lung cancer. Study-wide context: Half of patients were current or former smokers.

Time point denoted: pre-treatment sample, taken before nivolumab and TIL therapy. In the case of this clone: Its antigen is unidentified.

Sequencing used immunoSEQ v3. Data came from immunoSEQ multiplex PCR; TCRdb stores just in-frame clones and leaves some out. The sample contains just under 60,000 clones, under 75% of which appear only once. With V trimmed by 0 bases and J by 2 bases, 12 bases remained unmatched. CDR1 and CDR2 (germline): SGHRS, YFSETQ. The CDR3 runs to 18 residues. Whole-study findings and limits: Patients were highly selected, enriched for treatment-naive, never-smoker and oncogene-addicted cases. The baseline peripheral repertoire was partially replaced by infused TIL clonotypes that later decayed.

This chain uses TRBV5-1 with TRBJ2-3; 7 nucleotides align to TRBD1. This clonotype originated in a person aged 25-80 years with non-small cell lung cancer. The material was blood, obtained at baseline. CDR3 sequence (DNA): TGCGCCAGCAGCTTGGGGACAGGCGGAACCGGGAACACAGATACGCAGTATTTT. This sequence encodes CASSLGTGGTGNTDTQYF.